The 24 T cell receptor beta chains presented below share a single source sample, sequenced in a study of T cell clonality in common variable immunodeficiency. Sequenced by immunoSEQ multiplex PCR; TCRdb stores in-frame clones only, minus some. The sample holds approximately 81,000 clones, and no clone turns up only once. Sequencing input: peripheral blood mononuclear cells. The source of these receptors is a person aged 18 to 70 in good health.

This clone has ten or more counts. The sequence runs out 3 residues before the end of the CDR3; the remainder is reconstructed from the germline J gene. This rearrangement joins TRBV20-1 to TRBJ1-5; D is undetermined. V gave up 5 bases and J gave up 9 bases, with 11 bases separating them. Germline CDR1 DFQATT, CDR2 SNEGSKA (reference sequence). This CDR3 spans 11 amino acids. CDR3 amino acids: CSAGRLRPQHF. The DNA read from the CDR3 is TGCAGTGCTGGCCGCCTGAGGCCC.

This clone was seen at least ten times. CDR3 sequence: CASSLDRTYGYTF. The CDR3 bases that were read are TGTGCCAGCAGCCTCGACAGGACCTATGGC. The V gene is TRBV6-2 or TRBV6-3, the J gene TRBJ1-2; D perhaps matches TRBD1 (6 bases). Coverage ceases 3 residues before the CDR3 finishes, and the germline J gene fills in the end. In germline, CDR1 is MNHEY, CDR2 SVGEGT. V gave up 6 bases and J gave up 4 bases, with 12 bases separating them. CDR3 size: 13 residues.

In this sample, this clone turned up many times. Read sequence stops 3 residues before the CDR3 end, and the germline J gene provides the missing end. This rearrangement joins TRBV12-5 to TRBJ2-7; maybe TRBD2 (6 bases). The germline CDR1 and CDR2 sequences are LGHNT and FRNRAP. This CDR3 is 14 amino acids long. V was pared by 5 bases and J by 3 bases, with 14 bases between. The CDR3 DNA, read in part, is TGTGCTAGTGGTCTAAAAGGACTACTCTACGAG. Amino acid sequence: CASGLKGLLYE. The CDR3 in its entirety is CASGLKGLLYEQYF.

At least ten counts were recorded for this clone. The read stops 3 residues short of the end of the CDR3; the missing end is completed from the germline J gene. The chain recombines TRBV5-1 with TRBJ1-1; TRBD1 is a possible D gene (6 bases). CDR3 length: 15 residues. Deletions cut 4 bases from V and 0 bases from J, with 13 bases between. Germline V gene data show CDR1 as SGHRS and CDR2 as YFSETQ. The sequenced part of the CDR3 DNA is TGCGCCAGCAGCCTGCCTCAGGGGTTGAACACTGAA. Its translation: CASSLPQGLNTE. From start to end, the CDR3 is CASSLPQGLNTEAFF.

In this sample, this clone turned up many times. The observed sequence ends 3 residues before the CDR3 terminus, with the missing tail filled in from the germline J gene. The chain uses TRBV2 and TRBJ1-2, with TRBD1 identical over 8 bases. CDR1 and CDR2 from the germline V gene are SNHLY and FYNNEI. The CDR3 spans 12 residues. The covered CDR3 bases are TGTGCCAGCAGCGAGGACAGGGTTGAC. Its protein product is CASSEDRVD. The complete CDR3 protein is CASSEDRVDYTF.

This clone was seen ten or more times. CDR3 residues: CATSEYGTPHTQYF. The covered CDR3 bases are TGTGCCACCAGTGAATACGGGACACCTCATACG. The rearrangement joins TRBV24-1 to TRBJ2-3; D possibly corresponds to TRBD1 (6 bases). From the germline J gene comes the end of the CDR3, since the read stops 3 residues before it. Trimming took 4 bases from V and 7 from J, leaving 14 bases between them. Germline V lookup: CDR1 KGHDR, CDR2 SFDVKD. This CDR3 has 14 residues.

This clone was seen at least ten times. The read terminates 3 residues before the CDR3 end, so the remaining end is supplied by the germline J gene. The chain employs TRBV20-1 and TRBJ2-4; 10 nucleotides match TRBD1. Trimming took 0 bases from V and 7 from J; bases not matched to a gene: 3. Looked up from germline, CDR1 is DFQATT and CDR2 is SNEGSKA (reference sequence). CDR3 size: 14 residues. CDR3 sequence reads: CSARDPGQGNIQYF. CDR3 DNA, as far as it was read: TGCAGTGCTAGAGACCCGGGACAGGGGAACATT.

This clone was observed at least ten times. The read halts 3 residues ahead of the CDR3 end, with the missing end drawn from the germline J gene. This sequence joins TRBV5-8 and TRBJ1-2; D gene ambiguous. Germline V gives CDR1 SGHTS, CDR2 YDEGEE. The CDR3 sequence is 15 residues long. The CDR3 is CASSFSIPLCRGYTF. CDR3 DNA, as far as it was read: TGTGCCAGCAGCTTTAGTATCCCTCTTTGTCGGGGC.

This clone appeared many times. The read terminates 3 residues before the CDR3 end, so the remaining end is supplied by the germline J gene. This chain links TRBV29-1 with TRBJ1-1, with D perhaps matching TRBD1 (6 bases). Trimming shortened V by 6 bases and J by 4 bases, and 15 bases separated the two germline ends. Germline assignment: CDR1 SQVTM and CDR2 ANQGSEA. The CDR3 sequence is 13 residues long. CDR3 in amino acids: CSVVGTWGTEAFF. Incomplete CDR3 DNA: TGCAGCGTAGTAGGGACATGGGGCACTGAA.

This clone came up many times. The CDR3 is cut off 3 residues early in the read; its end comes from the germline J gene. The chain couples TRBV7-2 to TRBJ2-3, with D unclear. Trimming removed 5 bases at V and 3 bases at J, with 12 bases between. Per germline, CDR1 SGHTA and CDR2 FQGNSA. The CDR3 has 14 residues. CDR3 sequence reads: CASSPNPTTDTQYF. Partial CDR3 DNA: TGTGCCAGCAGCCCCAACCCGACTACAGATACG.

Turning to this clone: The DNA ends 3 residues before the CDR3 does, and the rest of the CDR3 is filled in from the germline J gene. The chain has TRBV6-2 or TRBV6-3 and TRBJ2-3; D call uncertain. Germline V gene sequence: CDR1 MNHEY, CDR2 SVGEGT. The length of the CDR3 is 16 residues. Between the trimmed V and J ends, which lost 0 bases and 5 bases, there was a span of 15 bases. CDR3 bases read: TGTGCCAGCAGTTACTCGTCCCCACAGCTGGGAGATACG. Translated, it gives CASSYSSPQLGDT. The full CDR3 protein reads CASSYSSPQLGDTQYF.

At least ten counts were recorded for this clone. The part of the CDR3 DNA that was read is TGTGCCTGGGAGAGACTTCGCACAGATACG. The encoded protein is CAWERLRTDT. Given in full, the CDR3 is CAWERLRTDTQYF. V and J are TRBV30 and TRBJ2-3; D is unclear. The CDR3 extends 3 residues past the end of the read, so its final part is completed from the germline J gene. The germline CDR1 and CDR2 sequences are GTSNPN and SVGIG (reference sequence). This CDR3 has 13 amino acids. Trimming pared 5 bases from V and 1 base from J, leaving 10 bases between.

This clone appeared many times. The read terminates 3 residues before the CDR3 end, so the remaining end is supplied by the germline J gene. This chain connects TRBV19 to TRBJ1-2; 7 bases agree with TRBD1. The ends lost 5 bases at V and 4 bases at J; junction bases unmatched: 10. The CDR3 consists of 15 residues. Germline CDR1 LNHDA, CDR2 SQIVND (reference sequence). Incomplete CDR3 DNA: TGTGCCAGTAGTTTTATAGGGGGCATCGGCTATGGC. Translated, it gives CASSFIGGIGYG. The full CDR3 is CASSFIGGIGYGYTF.

In this sample, this clone turned up many times. The CDR3 end is not reached by the read, which stops 3 residues before it; the germline J gene fills it in. The chain recombines TRBV20-1 with TRBJ1-2; D perhaps matches TRBD1 (5 bases). The CDR3 runs to 14 residues. The germline V gene encodes CDR1 DFQATT and CDR2 SNEGSKA (reference sequence). The V gene lost 1 base and the J gene lost 6 bases, with 15 bases spanning the gap. CDR3 DNA, as far as it was read: TGCAGTGCTAGAGGTCTAATGAGGGGAAATGGC. Encoded protein: CSARGLMRGNG. In full, the CDR3 is CSARGLMRGNGYTF.

This clone was picked up many times. The read terminates 3 residues before the CDR3 end, so the remaining end is supplied by the germline J gene. The rearrangement joins TRBV2 to TRBJ2-5, with 11 bases identical to TRBD2. V lost 3 bases, J lost 1 base, and 4 bases stayed unmatched. Looked up from germline, CDR1 is SNHLY and CDR2 is FYNNEI. The CDR3 runs 16 residues. CDR3 DNA (partial): TGTGCCAGCAGTGACGTGACTAGCGGGATCCAAGAGACC. It is translated as CASSDVTSGIQET. The entire CDR3 protein is CASSDVTSGIQETQYF.

Remarks on this clone: The sequenced fragment ends 3 residues before the CDR3 boundary, so the rest is inferred from the germline J gene. The chain couples TRBV20-1 to TRBJ2-1; 9 bases fit TRBD2. Trimming at V came to 5 bases and at J to 3 bases, leaving 8 bases not matched to a gene. The CDR3 loop spans 15 amino acids. Germline values: CDR1 DFQATT, CDR2 SNEGSKA (reference sequence). CDR3 bases read: TGCAGTGCTTTCCCGGCTAGCGGGATCTACAATGAG. The encoded protein is CSAFPASGIYNE. The full CDR3 reads CSAFPASGIYNEQFF.

This clone was seen ten or more times. The CDR3 extends 3 residues past the end of the read, so its final part is completed from the germline J gene. The V gene is TRBV7-6, the J gene TRBJ2-7; TRBD2 is a possible D gene (5 bases). The CDR3 has 17 residues. Trimming took off 3 bases at V and 2 bases at J, with 20 bases between the two ends. CDR1 is SGHVS, CDR2 FNYEAQ, per germline. The sequenced CDR3 bases are TGTGCCAGCAGCTTGAACATTCCGGGCCTCGGGGCCTACGAG. Amino acids: CASSLNIPGLGAYE. The CDR3, in full, reads CASSLNIPGLGAYEQYF.

This clone was counted at least ten times. The CDR3 goes on 3 residues after the read ends, and that part is filled in from the germline J gene. The rearrangement links TRBV4-1 to TRBJ1-2; no reliable D call. Germline assignment: CDR1 MGHRA and CDR2 YSYEKL. The CDR3 length is 14 residues. CDR3 amino acids: CASSQVGQPMGYTF. CDR3 DNA (partial): TGCGCCAGCAGCCAAGTTGGGCAGCCTATGGGC.

This clone was counted ten times or more. The read halts 3 residues ahead of the CDR3 end, with the missing end drawn from the germline J gene. The rearrangement uses TRBV7-9 and TRBJ1-2; D perhaps matches TRBD1 (5 bases). This CDR3 comprises 12 residues. Germline lookup yields CDR1 SEHNR and CDR2 FQNEAQ (reference sequence). V was shortened by 8 bases and J by 3 bases, with 10 bases between the two germline ends. This CDR3 is CASEGRDYGYTF. The part of the CDR3 DNA that was read is TGTGCCAGCGAGGGCAGGGACTATGGC.

The sample holds a few counts of this clone. Sequencing ends 3 residues short of the CDR3 end; the germline J gene provides the rest. The chain recombines TRBV20-1 with TRBJ2-5, with TRBD1 identical over 7 bases. The CDR3 totals 12 residues. CDR1 DFQATT and CDR2 SNEGSKA come from the germline V gene (reference sequence). V shed 8 bases and J 4 bases; nucleotides not matched to a gene: 7. Partial CDR3 DNA: TGCAGTACTGAGGGGGCAGGAGAGACC. Protein: CSTEGAGET. The whole CDR3 reads CSTEGAGETQYF.

The sample holds many counts of this clone. This CDR3 is CASRNSYYEQYF. CDR3 DNA, as far as it was read: TGTGCCAGCCGTAACAGCTACTACGAG. The chain joins TRBV5-6 to TRBJ2-7, with D unclear. Read coverage stops 3 residues before the CDR3 terminus; the germline J gene supplies the remainder. The ends were cut back, 7 bases at V and 3 bases at J, with 11 bases in the middle. Germline assignment: CDR1 SGHDT and CDR2 YYEEEE. The CDR3 runs 12 residues.

This clone occurred many times. The read is 3 residues too short to cover the CDR3 end, so that end is filled in from the germline J gene. The rearrangement uses TRBV7-3 and TRBJ2-1; 11 nucleotides line up with TRBD2. The trim removed 0 bases at V and 0 bases at J, leaving 7 bases unmatched. The CDR3 covers 19 residues. The germline CDR1 and CDR2 sequences are SGHTA and FQGTGA. CDR3 DNA, as far as it was read: TGTGCCAGCAGCTTAACTGGGCTAGCGGGAGGAAGCTCCTACAATGAG. Amino acids: CASSLTGLAGGSSYNE. The whole CDR3 sequence reads CASSLTGLAGGSSYNEQFF.

This clone was seen repeatedly, ten times or more. The read comes to an end 3 residues before the CDR3 does, leaving the germline J gene to fill in the end. The rearrangement uses TRBV14 and TRBJ2-5; possible D gene TRBD2, 5 bases. CDR1 and CDR2 (germline): SGHDN, FVKESK. V lost 8 bases to trimming and J lost 1 base, with 11 bases between them. This CDR3 region has 13 residues. The part of the CDR3 DNA that was read is TGTGCCAGCCGACCCAGCGGCCAAGAGACC. This gives the protein CASRPSGQET. The entire CDR3 protein is CASRPSGQETQYF.

This clone was observed many times. The sequenced fragment ends 3 residues before the CDR3 boundary, so the rest is inferred from the germline J gene. The J gene is TRBJ2-5, the V gene TRBV6-2 or TRBV6-3, with 8 bases identical to TRBD1. The CDR3 has 12 residues. J was trimmed by 4 bases and V by 10 bases; bases with no gene match: 5. Germline V gene data show CDR1 as MNHEY and CDR2 as SVGEGT. CDR3 DNA, as far as it was read: TGTGCCAACGGACAGGGAGGAGAGACC. It translates to CANGQGGET. The entire CDR3 is CANGQGGETQYF.